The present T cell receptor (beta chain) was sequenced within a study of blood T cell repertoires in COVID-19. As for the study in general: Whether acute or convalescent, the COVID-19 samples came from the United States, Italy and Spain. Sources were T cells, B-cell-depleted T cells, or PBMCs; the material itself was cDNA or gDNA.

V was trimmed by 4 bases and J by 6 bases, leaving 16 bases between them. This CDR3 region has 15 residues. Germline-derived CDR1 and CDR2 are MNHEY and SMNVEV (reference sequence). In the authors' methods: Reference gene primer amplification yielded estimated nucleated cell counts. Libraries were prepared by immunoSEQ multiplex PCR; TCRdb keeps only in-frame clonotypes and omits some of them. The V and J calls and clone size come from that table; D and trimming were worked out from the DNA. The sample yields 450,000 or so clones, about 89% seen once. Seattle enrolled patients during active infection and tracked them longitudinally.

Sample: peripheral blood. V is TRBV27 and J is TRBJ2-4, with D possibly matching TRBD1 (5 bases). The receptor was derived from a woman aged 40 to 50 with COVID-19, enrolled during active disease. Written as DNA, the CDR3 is TGTGCCAGCAGTTCCGATGGGCAGGGAACAAACATTCAGTACTTC. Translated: CASSSDGQGTNIQYF.